This T cell receptor beta chain was identified in a study of glioma-infiltrating T cells after dendritic cell vaccination. Stated time point: after dendritic cell vaccination, including at tumor progression/relapse. The CDR3 has 11 residues. Per the germline V gene, CDR1 is DFQATT and CDR2 is SNEGSKA (reference sequence). V lost 5 bases and J lost 5, with 6 bases in between. Sequencing used immunoSEQ multiplex PCR; TCRdb keeps in-frame clones, though not all of them. The sample includes 110,000 or so clones, roughly 89% of them seen just once. The clonotype was recovered from a human donor with glioblastoma. This chain uses TRBV20-1 with TRBJ2-2; unclear D gene. The sample was blood, taken after dendritic cell vaccination. The CDR3 DNA sequence: TGCAGTGCTTCAGATACCGGGGAGCTGTTTTTT. Translating gives CSASDTGELFF.